The 9 T cell receptor beta chains below all came from one sample that was sequenced in a study of technical replicates of blood from several donors. Using immunoSEQ multiplex PCR, the repertoire was profiled, and TCRdb retains in-frame clones only, with some absent. The sample has about 70,000 clones, approximately 95% seen once. The source material was T cells isolated from PBMCs. These receptors came from a human donor in good health.

The rearrangement uses TRBV19 and TRBJ1-2, with D maybe TRBD1 (5 bases). Germline assignment: CDR1 LNHDA and CDR2 SQIVND (reference sequence). The CDR3 is 12 amino acids. Trimming stripped 4 bases from V and 8 bases from J, with 11 bases between. The CDR3 here is CASSTLGGGYTF. CDR3 DNA sequence: TGTGCCAGTAGTACCCTGGGGGGGGGCTACACCTTC.

This clone has a single count. The V call is TRBV6-1, the J call TRBJ2-7, with 7 bases fitting TRBD2. J gave up 2 bases and V 4 bases, and 2 bases lay outside the gene matches. This CDR3 spans 13 amino acids. Germline V gene data show CDR1 as MNHNS and CDR2 as SASEGT. Written as DNA, the CDR3 is TGTGCCAGCAGTGCTAGCGGACCCTACGAGCAGTACTTC. Encoded protein: CASSASGPYEQYF.

V is TRBV6-1 and J is TRBJ2-1; 7 bases map to TRBD2. The CDR3 contains 13 residues. With 4 bases clipped from V and 8 bases from J, the junction kept 5 bases outside the gene matches. Per germline, CDR1 MNHNS and CDR2 SASEGT. CDR3 in DNA: TGTGCCAGCAGTGCGACTAGCAGGCATGAGCAGTTCTTC. It specifies CASSATSRHEQFF.

The chain carries TRBV6-1 and TRBJ2-3, with a weak D call TRBD2 (5 bases). Trimming shortened V by 7 bases and J by 1 base, and 12 bases separated the two germline ends. Germline assignment: CDR1 MNHNS and CDR2 SASEGT. The CDR3 consists of 14 residues. The chain's CDR3 is CASKEGSGTDTQYF. The DNA for the CDR3 is TGTGCCAGCAAAGAAGGTAGCGGCACAGATACGCAGTATTTT.

The chain employs TRBV4-1 and TRBJ1-2, with D unresolved. This CDR3 region has 16 residues. Trimming removed 0 bases from V and 1 base from J, with 12 bases in between. Germline CDR1 is MGHRA and CDR2 is YSYEKL. CDR3 protein: CASSQEFRRYNYGYTF. Here the CDR3 DNA reads TGCGCCAGCAGCCAAGAGTTTAGGCGGTATAACTATGGCTACACCTTC.

The rearrangement links TRBV9 to TRBJ2-1, with a weak D call TRBD2 (5 bases). The V end lost 0 bases, the J end lost 8 bases, and 6 bases lay between the germline ends. Germline values: CDR1 SGDLS, CDR2 YYNGEE. The CDR3 extends over 12 amino acids. This chain's CDR3 is CASSVDSDEQFF. The CDR3 coding sequence is TGTGCCAGCAGCGTAGATAGCGATGAGCAGTTCTTC. Full variable domain (outside the CDR3, taken from reference TRBV9 and TRBJ2-1): DSGVTQTPKHLITATGQRVTLRCSPRSGDLSVYWYQQSLDQGLQFLIQYYNGEERAKGNILERFSAQQFPDLHSELNLSSLELGDSALYFCASSVDSDEQFFGPGTRLTVL.

J is TRBJ1-6 and V is TRBV20-1; the match to TRBD1 covers 7 bases. Losses at the gene ends were 6 bases for V and 8 bases for J; bases not matched to a gene: 1. Germline V gives CDR1 DFQATT, CDR2 SNEGSKA (reference sequence). The CDR3 sequence is 11 residues long. For the CDR3, the DNA is TGCAGTGCAGGGGGCGATTCACCCCTCCACTTT. It is translated as CSAGGDSPLHF.

The genes are TRBV4-1 and TRBJ2-1; the D gene is possibly TRBD1 (5 bases). Looked up from germline, CDR1 is MGHRA and CDR2 is YSYEKL. V lost 2 bases to trimming and J lost 5 bases, with 10 bases between them. The CDR3 is made up of 14 amino acids. The CDR3 here is CASSQLDRHNEQFF. CDR3 in DNA: TGCGCCAGCAGCCAATTAGACAGACACAATGAGCAGTTCTTC.

This chain's CDR3 is CASRTGNTGELFF. The CDR3 DNA is TGTGCCAGCAGGACAGGAAACACCGGGGAGCTGTTTTTT. The V and J genes are TRBV6-5 and TRBJ2-2; a possible D gene is TRBD1 (6 bases). The CDR3 covers 13 residues. Trimming left V 6 bases short and J 2 bases short, with 7 bases between. Germline V lookup: CDR1 MNHEY, CDR2 SVGAGI.